Here is one T cell receptor (beta chain) with its context. This entry comes from a study of T cell changes during pregnancy in multiple sclerosis. Clones were read by immunoSEQ multiplex PCR, and TCRdb kept only the in-frame ones, dropping some. There are some 74,000 clones in the sample; 92% occur only once, and 3.7% lies in the top ten. CDR1 and CDR2 (germline): LGHNA, YSLEER. Trimming took 0 bases from V and 4 from J, leaving 16 bases between them. The CDR3 covers 17 residues. This chain joins TRBV4-3 and TRBJ2-1, with D unclear. The origin of this receptor is a female donor in good health, enrolled as a control in a pregnancy study. The sample consisted of peripheral blood, taken after pregnancy. As DNA, the CDR3 is TGCGCCAGCAGCCAAGAAGTTGGCTGGGCGCCTTACAATGAGCAGTTCTTC. Protein sequence: CASSQEVGWAPYNEQFF.